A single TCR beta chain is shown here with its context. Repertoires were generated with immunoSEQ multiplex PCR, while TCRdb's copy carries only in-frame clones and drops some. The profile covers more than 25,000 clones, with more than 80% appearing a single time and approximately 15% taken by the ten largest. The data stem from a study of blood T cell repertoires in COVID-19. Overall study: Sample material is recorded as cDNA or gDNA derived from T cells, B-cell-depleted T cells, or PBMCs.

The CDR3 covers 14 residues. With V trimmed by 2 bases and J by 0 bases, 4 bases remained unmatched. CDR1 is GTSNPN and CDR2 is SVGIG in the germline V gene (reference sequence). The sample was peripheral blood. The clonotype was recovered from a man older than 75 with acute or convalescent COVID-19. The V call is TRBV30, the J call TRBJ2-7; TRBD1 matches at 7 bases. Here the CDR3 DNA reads TGTGCCTGGAGTCCTGGACAGGCCTCCTACGAGCAGTACTTC. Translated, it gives CAWSPGQASYEQYF.